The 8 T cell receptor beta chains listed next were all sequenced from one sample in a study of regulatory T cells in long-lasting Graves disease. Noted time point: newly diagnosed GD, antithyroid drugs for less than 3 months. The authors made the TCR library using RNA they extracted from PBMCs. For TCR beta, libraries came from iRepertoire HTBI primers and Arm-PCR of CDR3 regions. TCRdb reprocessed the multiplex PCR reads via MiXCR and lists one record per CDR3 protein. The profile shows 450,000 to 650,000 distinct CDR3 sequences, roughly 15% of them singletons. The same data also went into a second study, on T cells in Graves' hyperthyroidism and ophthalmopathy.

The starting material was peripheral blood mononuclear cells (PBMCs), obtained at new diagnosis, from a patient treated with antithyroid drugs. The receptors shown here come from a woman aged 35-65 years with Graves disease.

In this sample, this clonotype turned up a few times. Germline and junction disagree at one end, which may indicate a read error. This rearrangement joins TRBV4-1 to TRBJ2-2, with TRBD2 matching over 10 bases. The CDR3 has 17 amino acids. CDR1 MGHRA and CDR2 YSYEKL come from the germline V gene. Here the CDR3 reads CASSQDSLAGVTGELFF. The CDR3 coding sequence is TGTGCCAGCAGCCAAGATAGCCTAGCGGGGGTTACCGGGGAGCTGTTTTTT.

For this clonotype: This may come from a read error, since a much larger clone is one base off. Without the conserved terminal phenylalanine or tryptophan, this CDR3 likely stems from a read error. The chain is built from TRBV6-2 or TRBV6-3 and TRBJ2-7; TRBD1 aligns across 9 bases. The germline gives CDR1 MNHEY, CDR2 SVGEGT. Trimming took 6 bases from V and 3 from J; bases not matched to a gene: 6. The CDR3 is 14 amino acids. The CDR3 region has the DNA TGTGCCAGCAGAGAGGGACAGGGAGTCTACGAGCAGTACTCC. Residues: CASREGQGVYEQYS.

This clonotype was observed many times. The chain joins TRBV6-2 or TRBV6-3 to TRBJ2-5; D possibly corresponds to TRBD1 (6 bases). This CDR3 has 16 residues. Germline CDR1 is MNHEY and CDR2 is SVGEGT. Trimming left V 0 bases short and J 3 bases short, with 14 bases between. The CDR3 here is CASSYSRQGLKETQYF. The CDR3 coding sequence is TGTGCCAGCAGTTACTCGCGGCAGGGGCTCAAAGAGACCCAGTACTTC.

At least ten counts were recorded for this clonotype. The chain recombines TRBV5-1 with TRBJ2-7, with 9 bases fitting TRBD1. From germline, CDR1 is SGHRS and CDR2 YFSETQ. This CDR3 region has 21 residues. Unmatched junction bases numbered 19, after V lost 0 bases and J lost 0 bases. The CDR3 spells CASSLASSGTGQPSSSYEQYF. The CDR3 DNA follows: TGCGCCAGCAGCTTGGCTTCCTCCGGGACAGGGCAACCATCGAGCTCCTACGAGCAGTACTTC.

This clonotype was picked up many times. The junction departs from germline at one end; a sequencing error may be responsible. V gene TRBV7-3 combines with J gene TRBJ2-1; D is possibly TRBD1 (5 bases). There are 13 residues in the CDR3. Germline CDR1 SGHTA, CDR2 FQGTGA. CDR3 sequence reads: CASSSDRDNEQFF. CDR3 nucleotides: TGCGCCAGCAGCTCTGACAGAGACAATGAGCAGTTCTTC.

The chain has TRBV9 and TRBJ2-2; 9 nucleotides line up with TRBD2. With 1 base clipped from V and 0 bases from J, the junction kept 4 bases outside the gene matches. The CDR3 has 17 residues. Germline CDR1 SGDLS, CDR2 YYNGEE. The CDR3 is CASSVPAGGPNTGELFF. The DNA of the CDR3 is TGTGCCAGCAGCGTACCAGCGGGGGGACCGAACACCGGGGAGCTGTTTTTT.

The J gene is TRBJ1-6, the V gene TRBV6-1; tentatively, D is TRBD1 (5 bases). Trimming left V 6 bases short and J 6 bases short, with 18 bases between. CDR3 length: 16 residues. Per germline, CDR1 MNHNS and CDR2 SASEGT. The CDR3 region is CASRKNPGSTNSPLHF. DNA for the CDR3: TGTGCCAGCAGGAAAAATCCAGGGTCTACTAATTCACCCCTCCACTTT.

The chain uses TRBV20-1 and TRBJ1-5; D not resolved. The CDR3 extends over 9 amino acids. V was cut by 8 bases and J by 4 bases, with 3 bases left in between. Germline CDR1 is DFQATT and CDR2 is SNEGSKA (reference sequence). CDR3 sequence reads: CSRNQPQHF. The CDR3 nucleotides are TGCAGTCGAAATCAGCCCCAGCATTTT.